Listed below are T cell receptor beta chains from one sample, sequenced in a study of cytomegalovirus exposure and HLA in healthy donors. Measured with immunoSEQ multiplex PCR; TCRdb has only the in-frame clones, and not every one. Here the sample spans 150,000 to 200,000 clones, around four fifths being singletons. Input material: PBMCs. These receptor sequences come from a female donor in good health and CMV-seronegative. Both conserved end residues are part of each CDR3. The D gene is left open where the match is weak. Rows may omit the clone size; those that give it use once, few, many or a size class.

j_call | d_call | v_call | clone_size | cdr3_aa | cdr3_nt
TRBJ2-1 | - | TRBV10-3 | few | CAISDLIGQKLINEQFF | TGTGCCATCAGTGATTTGATCGGACAGAAGTTAATCAATGAGCAGTTCTTC
TRBJ2-6 | TRBD2 | TRBV27 | once | CASSRTSGRGPGANVLTF | TGTGCCAGCAGTCGGACTAGCGGGAGGGGACCCGGGGCCAACGTCCTGACTTTC
TRBJ1-1 | TRBD1 | TRBV5-6 | - | CASSLLGDRRTEAFF | TGTGCCAGCAGCTTGTTGGGGGACAGGCGAACTGAAGCTTTCTTT
TRBJ2-7 | - | TRBV19 | - | CASSPQGQGAAREQYF | TGTGCCAGTAGCCCACAGGGCCAGGGAGCGGCTAGAGAGCAGTACTTC
TRBJ1-2 | TRBD1 | TRBV5-1 | - | CASRPFRTGLYGYTF | TGCGCCAGCAGACCCTTTCGGACAGGGCTATATGGCTACACCTTC
TRBJ2-7 | TRBD1 | TRBV7-9 | once | CASSLLGQGTEQYF | TGTGCCAGCAGCTTATTGGGACAGGGGACCGAGCAGTACTTC
TRBJ2-7 | - | TRBV19 | - | CASSLGGLYEQYF | TGTGCCAGTAGTTTAGGGGGGCTCTACGAGCAGTACTTC
TRBJ2-1 | - | TRBV5-1 | once | CASSLGHGEGNEQFF | TGCGCCAGCAGCTTGGGCCACGGAGAGGGCAATGAGCAGTTCTTC
TRBJ2-7 | - | TRBV30 | - | CAWSSREAYEQYF | TGTGCCTGGAGTAGCAGGGAAGCCTACGAGCAGTACTTC
TRBJ1-5 | - | TRBV21-1 | - | CASSKAGATWNQPQHF | TGTGCCAGCAGCAAAGCGGGAGCCACTTGGAATCAGCCCCAGCATTTT
TRBJ1-6 | - | TRBV7-9 | - | CASSLGDFNNSPLHF | TGTGCCAGCAGCTTAGGGGACTTCAACAATTCACCCCTCCACTTT
TRBJ2-7 | TRBD1 | TRBV19 | few | CASSRQGEQYF | TGTGCCAGTAGCCGACAGGGCGAGCAGTACTTC
TRBJ2-1 | TRBD2 | TRBV7-8 | - | CASSLQAAGEVVNEQFF | TGTGCCAGCAGCTTACAGGCGGCGGGAGAGGTAGTTAATGAGCAGTTCTTC
TRBJ1-5 | - | TRBV28 | once | CASSLVQGFQPQHF | TGTGCCAGCAGTTTGGTACAGGGATTTCAGCCCCAGCATTTT
TRBJ2-3 | TRBD2 | TRBV14 | - | CASSRPYGTSGPDTQYF | TGTGCCAGCAGCCGCCCTTATGGGACTAGCGGTCCAGATACGCAGTATTTT
TRBJ1-2 | - | TRBV19 | - | CASSIDPTPRAGALYGYTF | TGTGCCAGTAGTATAGACCCAACCCCTCGGGCAGGGGCCCTCTATGGCTACACCTTC
TRBJ2-3 | - | TRBV11-2 | - | CASSLPSYSRYASTDTQYF | TGTGCCAGCAGCTTACCCTCCTATTCCCGGTATGCGAGCACAGATACGCAGTATTTT
TRBJ1-2 | - | TRBV27 | - | CASSLRQSNYGYTF | TGTGCCAGCAGTCTCCGACAGTCTAACTATGGCTACACCTTC
TRBJ2-1 | - | TRBV7-9 | once | CASSLAAGSSNEQFF | TGTGCCAGCAGCTTAGCGGCGGGATCGTCCAATGAGCAGTTCTTC
TRBJ2-1 | TRBD2 | TRBV28 | - | CASSHPGLAGGNEQFF | TGTGCCAGCAGCCACCCAGGACTAGCGGGAGGGAATGAGCAGTTCTTC
TRBJ2-1 | - | TRBV6-5 | - | CASGREQFF | TGTGCCAGCGGCAGGGAGCAGTTCTTC
TRBJ1-1 | - | TRBV25-1 | - | CASSEFGGKAFF | TGTGCCAGCAGTGAATTCGGGGGGAAGGCTTTCTTT
TRBJ1-2 | TRBD1 | TRBV27 | - | CASSFQGTGLMGYTF | TGTGCCAGCAGTTTCCAAGGGACAGGGCTAATGGGCTACACCTTC
TRBJ1-2 | TRBD1 | TRBV5-4 | - | CASSPGTGMDYGYTF | TGTGCCAGCAGTCCCGGGACAGGGATGGACTATGGCTACACCTTC